This entry describes one T cell receptor (beta chain). Its antigen is not known. These data originate in a study of response to subunit inactivated influenza vaccine. Study findings and constraints: The authors suggested that few new T cells are recruited per seasonal influenza vaccination.

TCRdb redid the calling of the RT-PCR reads with MiXCR, one entry per CDR3 protein. The sample contains 450,000 to 600,000 distinct CDR3 sequences, 7.6% of which appear only once. This CDR3 has 15 amino acids. V dropped 5 bases and J dropped 2; count of bases not matched to a gene: 5. CDR1 is MGHDK, CDR2 SYGVNS, per germline. This sequence originates from a man aged 45 to 75 who received an inactivated influenza vaccine. The J gene is TRBJ1-5, the V gene TRBV25-1, with 8 bases aligning to TRBD1. The specimen comprised PBMCs from blood, sampled roughly 24 months after vaccination. CDR3 sequence reads: CASSRTGSGNQPQHF. As DNA, the CDR3 is TGTGCCAGCAGTCGGACAGGGTCTGGCAATCAGCCCCAGCATTTT.